A selection of T cell receptor beta chains follows, all from one sample in a study of early stage breast cancer tumors. Here immunoSEQ multiplex PCR was the method, and the copy in TCRdb shows in-frame clones only, minus some. The sample includes approximately 33,000 clones, roughly 77% seen only once; the top ten take under 5.5%. The sample was blood. These receptors originate from a person in their forties with breast cancer. Both conserved end residues are part of each CDR3. D genes are given only for firm matches. A clone size is listed for some rows: how often the clone was seen (once, few, many), or a class if it is expanded.

J: TRBJ2-1; D: .; size: .; V: TRBV7-2; DNA: TGTGCCAGCAGCCCAACAAGTTACAATGAGCAGTTCTTC; CDR3: CASSPTSYNEQFF
J: TRBJ1-2; D: .; size: .; V: TRBV2; DNA: TGTGCCAGCGCGCGGGGCGCCGATGGCTACACCTTC; CDR3: CASARGADGYTF
J: TRBJ1-1; D: .; size: .; V: TRBV5-5; DNA: TGTGCCAGCAGCTCCCGGGGGAGGGAAGCTTTCTTT; CDR3: CASSSRGREAFF
J: TRBJ2-2; D: TRBD1; size: .; V: TRBV7-3; DNA: TGTGCCAGCAGCCCCCGGACAGGGGGCCGTACCGGGGAGCTGTTTTTT; CDR3: CASSPRTGGRTGELFF
J: TRBJ1-2; D: TRBD1; size: .; V: TRBV30; DNA: TGTGCCTGGAGTCCAACAGGGGCAGCTAACTATGGCTACACCTTC; CDR3: CAWSPTGAANYGYTF
J: TRBJ2-5; D: .; size: .; V: TRBV7-2; DNA: TGTGCCAGCACCCAAGGGGGAGGGGTGGGAGAGACCCAGTACTTC; CDR3: CASTQGGGVGETQYF
J: TRBJ2-7; D: .; size: .; V: TRBV19; DNA: TGTGCCAGTAGCCGACAGAGCTCCTACGAGCAGTACTTC; CDR3: CASSRQSSYEQYF
J: TRBJ2-1; D: TRBD2; size: .; V: TRBV14; DNA: TGTGCCAGCAGCCAAGGACTAGCGGATGAGCAGTTCTTC; CDR3: CASSQGLADEQFF
J: TRBJ2-1; D: TRBD2; size: .; V: TRBV5-1; DNA: TGCGCCAGCAGGCCCGGGACTAGCGGGAGGGAGAATGAGCAGTTCTTC; CDR3: CASRPGTSGRENEQFF
J: TRBJ2-2; D: TRBD1; size: .; V: TRBV6-1; DNA: TGTGCCAGCAGTTTGGGACAGGTGAACACCGGGGAGCTGTTTTTT; CDR3: CASSLGQVNTGELFF
J: TRBJ2-1; D: .; size: once; V: TRBV6-4; DNA: TGTGCCAGCAGTGACTCATACCGCGACTCCTACAATGAGCAGTTCTTC; CDR3: CASSDSYRDSYNEQFF
J: TRBJ1-1; D: .; size: few; V: TRBV6-4; DNA: TGTGCCAGCAGTGCAGAGGAGAACACTGAAGCTTTCTTT; CDR3: CASSAEENTEAFF
J: TRBJ2-5; D: .; size: .; V: TRBV28; DNA: TGTGCCAGCAGTGGGACGTTCGGAAAAGAGACCCAGTACTTC; CDR3: CASSGTFGKETQYF
J: TRBJ2-1; D: .; size: once; V: TRBV6-5; DNA: TGTGCCAGCAGTTACTCGTCGGCGGACAATGAGCAGTTCTTC; CDR3: CASSYSSADNEQFF
J: TRBJ1-1; D: .; size: .; V: TRBV5-6; DNA: TGTGCCAGCAGCTTGGCAATGGGGAACACTGAAGCTTTCTTT; CDR3: CASSLAMGNTEAFF
J: TRBJ2-1; D: .; size: .; V: TRBV30; DNA: TGTGCCTGGAGTTTGGGGGGCTCCTACAATGAGCAGTTCTTC; CDR3: CAWSLGGSYNEQFF
J: TRBJ2-3; D: .; size: once; V: TRBV27; DNA: TGTGCCAGCAGTATGGAGCTCGCGGGCACAGATACGCAGTATTTT; CDR3: CASSMELAGTDTQYF
J: TRBJ2-3; D: .; size: .; V: TRBV9; DNA: TGTGCCAGCAGCGTATCTCCAACTTTCGGGGCAGATACGCAGTATTTT; CDR3: CASSVSPTFGADTQYF
J: TRBJ2-2; D: TRBD2; size: .; V: TRBV15; DNA: TGTGCCACCAGCAGAGCTCCGAAGGGTCAAATAGCGGGAAGCCACACCGGGGAGCTGTTTTTT; CDR3: CATSRAPKGQIAGSHTGELFF
J: TRBJ2-1; D: TRBD2; size: .; V: TRBV9; DNA: TGTGCCAGCAGCCTGACTAGCGGATACTACAATGAGCAGTTCTTC; CDR3: CASSLTSGYYNEQFF